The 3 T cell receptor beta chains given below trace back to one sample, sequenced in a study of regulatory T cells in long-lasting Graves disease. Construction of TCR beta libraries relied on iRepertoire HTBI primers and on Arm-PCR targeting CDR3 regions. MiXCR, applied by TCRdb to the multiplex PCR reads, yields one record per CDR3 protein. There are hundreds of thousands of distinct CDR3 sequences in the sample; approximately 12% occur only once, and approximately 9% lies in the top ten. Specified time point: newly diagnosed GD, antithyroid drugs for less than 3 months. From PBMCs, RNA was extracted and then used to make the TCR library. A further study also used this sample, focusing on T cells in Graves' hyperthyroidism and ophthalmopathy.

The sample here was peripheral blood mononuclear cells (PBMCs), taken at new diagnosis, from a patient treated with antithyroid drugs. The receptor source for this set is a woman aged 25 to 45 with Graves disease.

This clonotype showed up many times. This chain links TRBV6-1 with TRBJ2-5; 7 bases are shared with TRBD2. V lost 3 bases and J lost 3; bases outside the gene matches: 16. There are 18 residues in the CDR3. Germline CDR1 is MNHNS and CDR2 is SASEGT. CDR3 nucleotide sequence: TGTGCCAGCAGTGATTCCCTGCTTTTGGCGGGGGATAAAGAGACCCAGTACTTC. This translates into CASSDSLLLAGDKETQYF.

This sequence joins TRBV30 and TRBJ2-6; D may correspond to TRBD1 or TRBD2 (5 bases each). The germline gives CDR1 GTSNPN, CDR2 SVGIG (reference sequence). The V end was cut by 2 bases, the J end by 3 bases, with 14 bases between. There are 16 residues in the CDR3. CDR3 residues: CAWSKKGTLGANVLTF. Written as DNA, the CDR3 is TGTGCCTGGAGTAAAAAAGGGACGCTTGGGGCCAACGTCCTGACTTTC.

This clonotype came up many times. Written as DNA, the CDR3 is TGTGCCTGGAGTGTAAATTTGGCGAATGAGCAGTTCTTC. The encoded protein is CAWSVNLANEQFF. The chain carries TRBV30 and TRBJ2-1; no reliable D call. In germline, CDR1 is GTSNPN, CDR2 SVGIG (reference sequence). Trimming pared 0 bases from V and 7 bases from J, leaving 10 bases between. The CDR3 extends over 13 amino acids.